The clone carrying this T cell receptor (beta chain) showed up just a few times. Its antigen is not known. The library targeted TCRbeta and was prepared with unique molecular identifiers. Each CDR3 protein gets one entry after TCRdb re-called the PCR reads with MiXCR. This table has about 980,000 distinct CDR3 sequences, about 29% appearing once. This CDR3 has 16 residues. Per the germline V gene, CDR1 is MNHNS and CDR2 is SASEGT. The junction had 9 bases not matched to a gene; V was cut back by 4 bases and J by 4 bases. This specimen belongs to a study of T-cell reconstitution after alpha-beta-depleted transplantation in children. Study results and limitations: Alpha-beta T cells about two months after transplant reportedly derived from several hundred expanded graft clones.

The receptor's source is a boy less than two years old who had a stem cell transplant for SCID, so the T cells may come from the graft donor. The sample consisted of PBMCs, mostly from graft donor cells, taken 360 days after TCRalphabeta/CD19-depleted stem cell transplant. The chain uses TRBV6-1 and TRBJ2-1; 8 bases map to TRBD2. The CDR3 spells CASSGRAGGSYNEQFF. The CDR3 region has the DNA TGTGCCAGCAGTGGCAGGGCGGGGGGCTCGTACAATGAGCAGTTCTTC.